The source of this T cell receptor beta chain is a study of identical twins. Study results and limitations: Researchers caution that invariant MAIT and iNKT cells could partly confound zero-insertion analyses.

A universal primer site was created by template switching, with the cDNA bearing unique molecular identifiers. Using its own MiXCR run on the 5' RACE reads, TCRdb lists one record per CDR3 protein. Of 1.5 million to 2 million distinct CDR3 sequences listed, more than 30% are singletons. V shed 3 bases, J shed 9 bases, and the junction held 26 bases outside the gene matches. The V gene's germline CDR1 is MGHRA and CDR2 YSYEKL. The CDR3 is 20 residues long. Regarding this clonotype: Its antigen is currently unknown.

The V and J genes are TRBV4-1 and TRBJ2-1; TRBD2 aligns across 7 bases. The material sequenced was cord blood. This clonotype was obtained from a newborn girl in good health. The CDR3 nucleotides are TGCGCCAGCAGCCAGTTACCGGGACTACCGCAAAAAGACGTATCTGGTGAGCAGTTCTTC. Its protein product is CASSQLPGLPQKDVSGEQFF.